The rows below give T cell receptor beta chains drawn from one sample of a study of response to subunit inactivated influenza vaccine. TCRdb analysed the RT-PCR reads with MiXCR anew, one entry per CDR3 protein. The sample yields some 600,000 distinct CDR3 sequences, about 14% seen once. Sample: PBMCs from blood, taken roughly 2 weeks before vaccination. The receptor source for this set is a man aged 45-65 years who received an inactivated influenza vaccine. CDR3s include the opening cysteine and the closing phenylalanine or tryptophan. D genes are given only for firm matches. Some rows mark clone size as missing; the rest say once, few, many or name a class of expanded clone.

j_call clone_size v_call d_call cdr3_aa cdr3_nt
TRBJ2-1 many TRBV20-1 . CSARILGEQFF TGCAGTGCTAGAATCCTGGGAGAGCAGTTCTTC
TRBJ2-2 . TRBV20-1 TRBD2 CSARAERTSLDTGELFF TGCAGTGCTAGAGCAGAACGGACTAGCCTGGACACCGGGGAGCTGTTTTTT
TRBJ2-4 . TRBV6-1 TRBD1 CASSELGGTGKNIQYF TGTGCCAGCAGTGAATTAGGAGGGACAGGGAAAAACATTCAGTACTTC
TRBJ2-3 few TRBV3-1 . CASSLISGTQTDTQYF TGTGCCAGCAGCCTGATATCCGGGACCCAAACAGATACGCAGTATTTT
TRBJ1-1 . TRBV5-1 . CASHQIQGGEAFF TGCGCCAGCCACCAAATCCAGGGAGGTGAAGCTTTCTTT
TRBJ1-5 few TRBV12-3/TRBV12-4 TRBD1 CASRLDRVGQPQHF TGTGCCAGCAGACTAGACAGGGTTGGCCAGCCCCAGCATTTT
TRBJ2-1 . TRBV12-3/TRBV12-4 . CASSLSGYAYNEQFF TGTGCCAGCAGTTTATCAGGGTATGCCTACAATGAGCAGTTCTTC
TRBJ1-5 . TRBV3-1 . CASSQGANQPQHF TGTGCCAGCAGCCAAGGGGCCAATCAGCCCCAGCATTTT
TRBJ1-2 many TRBV12-3/TRBV12-4 . CASSNQGLGYTF TGTGCCAGCAGTAATCAGGGGCTTGGCTACACCTTC
TRBJ2-2 few TRBV6-5 . CASSLNRRNTGELFF TGTGCCAGCAGTTTAAACAGGAGAAACACCGGGGAGCTGTTTTTT
TRBJ2-2 . TRBV4-2 TRBD1 CASSQGDRDSGELFF TGTGCCAGCAGCCAAGGTGACAGGGATTCCGGGGAGCTGTTTTTT
TRBJ2-2 few TRBV5-1 TRBD2 CASSFKVQRGPNTGELFF TGCGCCAGCAGCTTTAAGGTTCAGCGGGGGCCTAACACCGGGGAGCTGTTTTTT
TRBJ1-4 . TRBV27 . CASSPIAGLNEKLFF TGTGCCAGCAGCCCCATAGCAGGACTAAATGAAAAACTGTTTTTT
TRBJ2-3 . TRBV27 . CASSPWGGRSSTDTQYF TGTGCCAGCAGTCCGTGGGGGGGCCGATCTAGCACAGATACGCAGTATTTT
TRBJ2-5 . TRBV3-1 . CASSQPESAKRETQYF TGTGCCAGCAGCCAACCCGAGTCGGCAAAGAGGGAGACCCAGTACTTC
TRBJ2-3 few TRBV25-1 . CASSEPLRDTQYF TGTGCCAGCAGTGAACCTCTCAGGGATACGCAGTATTTT
TRBJ2-1 . TRBV29-1 TRBD2 CSVEGGGLYNEQFF TGCAGCGTTGAAGGGGGGGGACTCTACAATGAGCAGTTCTTC
TRBJ2-7 . TRBV30 TRBD1 CAWSDPWDRAYEQYF TGTGCCTGGAGTGACCCCTGGGACAGGGCCTACGAGCAGTACTTC
TRBJ1-1 . TRBV10-3 TRBD1 CAINPGGNMNTEAFF TGTGCCATCAATCCAGGGGGTAACATGAACACTGAAGCTTTCTTT
TRBJ2-1 many TRBV7-9 TRBD1 CASSTGTVGEQFF TGTGCCAGCAGCACCGGGACAGTTGGTGAGCAGTTCTTC
TRBJ2-7 many TRBV28 . CASGFLEQYF TGTGCCAGCGGCTTTTTAGAGCAGTACTTC
TRBJ2-1 few TRBV20-1 TRBD1 CSARWLAGGNEQFF TGCAGTGCTAGGTGGCTAGCAGGGGGAAATGAGCAGTTCTTC
TRBJ2-1 . TRBV5-1 TRBD2 CASSVDTSGAPWGEQFF TGCGCCAGCAGCGTCGATACTAGCGGGGCCCCTTGGGGTGAGCAGTTCTTC
TRBJ2-7 . TRBV4-1 TRBD1 CASSQAGTVSYEQYF TGCGCCAGCAGCCAAGCTGGGACAGTCTCCTACGAGCAGTACTTC
TRBJ2-2 . TRBV7-2 TRBD1 CASSFDRGAIGELFF TGTGCCAGCAGCTTCGACAGGGGAGCTATCGGGGAGCTGTTTTTT
TRBJ1-2 many TRBV12-3/TRBV12-4 TRBD1 CASTLVGQGRTF TGTGCCAGCACCTTAGTGGGACAGGGGCGCACCTTC
TRBJ1-1 many TRBV7-9 . CASSPGVSGNAEAFF TGTGCCAGCAGCCCAGGGGTTTCAGGAAACGCTGAAGCTTTCTTT
TRBJ2-7 few TRBV20-1 TRBD1 CSARPYPDRGTYEQYF TGCAGTGCTCGCCCTTACCCTGACAGGGGGACCTACGAGCAGTACTTC
TRBJ1-5 . TRBV18 TRBD1 CASSPGQGNGQPQHF TGTGCCAGCTCACCCGGACAGGGCAATGGGCAGCCCCAGCATTTT
TRBJ2-1 many TRBV5-5 . CAQRHGDEQFF TGTGCCCAAAGGCACGGGGATGAGCAGTTCTTC
TRBJ2-3 few TRBV28 . CASSAPGGAPDTQYF TGTGCCAGCAGCGCCCCGGGCGGGGCCCCAGATACGCAGTATTTT
TRBJ1-2 few TRBV28 TRBD1 CASSLSGQPSYGYTF TGTGCCAGCAGTTTATCGGGACAGCCCAGCTATGGCTACACCTTC
TRBJ2-7 few TRBV5-6 . CASSHGTTTYEQYF TGTGCCAGCAGCCATGGGACAACCACCTACGAGCAGTACTTC
TRBJ1-6 . TRBV10-3 TRBD1 CAIRGTGDNSPLHF TGTGCCATCAGGGGGACAGGGGATAATTCACCCCTCCACTTT
TRBJ2-1 few TRBV7-3 . CASSQYTGNNEQFF TGTGCCAGCAGCCAATATACAGGTAACAATGAGCAGTTCTTC
TRBJ2-1 . TRBV5-1 . CASSYDLYTEQFF TGCGCCAGCAGCTACGACTTGTACACTGAGCAGTTCTTC
TRBJ1-5 . TRBV20-1 . CSARSARGNQPQHF TGCAGTGCTAGAAGTGCCAGGGGAAATCAGCCCCAGCATTTT
TRBJ2-3 . TRBV27 . CASSPKSTDTQYF TGTGCCAGCAGCCCGAAGAGCACAGATACGCAGTATTTT
TRBJ2-1 few TRBV7-9 . CASSSPHQPWDQFF TGTGCCAGCAGCTCCCCCCACCAGCCCTGGGATCAGTTCTTC
TRBJ2-7 few TRBV7-9 TRBD2 CASSLGTTLDDEQYF TGTGCCAGCAGCTTGGGGACTACCCTAGACGACGAGCAGTACTTC